The 22 T cell receptor beta chains below were found in one sample sequenced in a study of blood T cell repertoires in COVID-19. This table comes from immunoSEQ multiplex PCR, and its TCRdb copy is limited to in-frame clones, with some not included. The table records around 100,000 clones, approximately 92% of them present only once. Specimen: peripheral blood. The receptors originated from a woman aged 80 or over with acute or convalescent COVID-19.

The gene calls are TRBV3-1 (or the pseudogene TRBV3-2) and TRBJ2-1; TRBD2 aligns across 10 bases. The J segment lost 4 bases and the V segment lost 2 bases, leaving 5 bases of the junction unmatched. The CDR3 covers 16 residues. Germline lookup yields CDR1 LGHDT and CDR2 YNNKEL (reference sequence). The CDR3 bases are TGTGCCAGCAGCCAACTAGCGGGGGCCCTTTACAATGAGCAGTTCTTC. This sequence encodes CASSQLAGALYNEQFF.

CDR3 in amino acids: CAWSKGADYEQYF. The CDR3 DNA follows: TGTGCCTGGAGTAAGGGGGCGGACTACGAGCAGTACTTC. The chain joins TRBV30 to TRBJ2-7, with TRBD1 matching 7 bases. Germline values: CDR1 GTSNPN, CDR2 SVGIG (reference sequence). Germline trimming cut 2 bases from V and 3 bases from J; bases unmatched to any gene: 4. There are 13 residues in the CDR3.

The chain couples TRBV5-1 to TRBJ1-4; the match to TRBD1 covers 9 bases. J was trimmed by 4 bases and V by 4 bases; bases with no gene match: 8. The CDR3 consists of 16 residues. In germline, CDR1 is SGHRS, CDR2 YFSETQ. This CDR3 reads CASSAGQGTINEKLFF. CDR3 sequence (DNA): TGCGCCAGCAGCGCCGGACAGGGGACGATTAATGAAAAACTGTTTTTT.

This clone was recorded once. V and J are TRBV19 and TRBJ1-2; 7 nucleotides agree with TRBD1. V shed 5 bases and J 5 bases; nucleotides not matched to a gene: 11. This CDR3 is built from 15 residues. Germline lookup yields CDR1 LNHDA and CDR2 SQIVND (reference sequence). CDR3 in amino acids: CASSGGTDLGYGYTF. CDR3 nucleotide sequence: TGTGCCAGTAGTGGAGGGACAGATTTGGGGTATGGCTACACCTTC.

J is TRBJ2-7 and V is TRBV27; D possibly corresponds to TRBD2 (6 bases). There are 14 residues in the CDR3. V dropped 7 bases and J dropped 3 bases, with 16 bases sitting between them. Looked up from germline, CDR1 is MNHEY and CDR2 is SMNVEV (reference sequence). For the CDR3, the DNA is TGTGCCAGCAACCCGGGACTCTACAACTACGAGCAGTACTTC. Translating it yields CASNPGLYNYEQYF.

Written as DNA, the CDR3 is TGTGCCAGTAGCACAGGGGGCGTGAGAGGAGGGCAGTACTTC. It specifies CASSTGGVRGGQYF. This chain connects TRBV19 to TRBJ2-7, with 9 nucleotides matching TRBD1. This CDR3 is built from 14 residues. Germline CDR1 reads LNHDA; CDR2 reads SQIVND (reference sequence). The V segment lost 6 bases and the J segment 9 bases; nucleotides outside the gene matches: 12. Full variable domain (remainder filled in from reference TRBV19 and TRBJ2-7): DGGITQSPKYLFRKEGQNVTLSCEQNLNHDAMYWYRQDPGQGLRLIYYSQIVNDFQKGDIAEGYSVSREKKESFPLTVTSAQKNPTAFYLCASSTGGVRGGQYFGPGTRLTVT.

For this clone: Other DNA variants within this sample encode the same CDR3. The chain links TRBV4-1 to TRBJ2-7, with 7 bases identical to TRBD2. Germline CDR1 is MGHRA and CDR2 is YSYEKL. After removal of 1 base from V and 4 bases from J, the junction contained 7 bases not matched to a gene. The CDR3 has 15 residues. CDR3 in DNA: TGCGCCAGCAGCCAAGGGGGCCAAGCGGGGTACGAGCAGTACTTC. Translated, it gives CASSQGGQAGYEQYF.

V gene TRBV4-3 combines with J gene TRBJ2-7, with 10 bases lining up with TRBD2. V dropped 3 bases and J dropped 2; count of bases not matched to a gene: 4. CDR3 length: 15 amino acids. The germline V gene encodes CDR1 LGHNA and CDR2 YSLEER. CDR3 DNA sequence: TGCGCCAGCAGCCATTTTAGCGGGGGGCCCTACGAGCAGTACTTC. Protein product: CASSHFSGGPYEQYF.

The chain recombines TRBV6-5 with TRBJ1-2; 8 nucleotides align to TRBD1. This CDR3 is built from 14 residues. Germline V gene sequence: CDR1 MNHEY, CDR2 SVGAGI. V trimming: 7 bases; J trimming: 2 bases; junction bases outside the gene matches: 6. CDR3 nucleotides: TGTGCCAGCATCCCGGGACAGGAGAACTATGGCTACACCTTC. Amino acids: CASIPGQENYGYTF.

The chain is built from TRBV5-6 and TRBJ2-2, with 9 bases matching TRBD1. The germline CDR1 and CDR2 sequences are SGHDT and YYEEEE. The CDR3 consists of 18 residues. V gave up 4 bases and J gave up 3 bases; unmatched junction bases: 13. The CDR3, as DNA: TGTGCCAGCAGCCCGGACAGGGGATGGGTCGTGGACACCGGGGAGCTGTTTTTT. It encodes CASSPDRGWVVDTGELFF.

In its sample, this clone was seen once. V usage is TRBV29-1 and J usage is TRBJ2-7; 12 positions agree with TRBD2. CDR3 length equals 14 residues. J was trimmed by 2 bases and V by 2 bases; bases with no gene match: 1. Germline V CDR1 and CDR2: SQVTM, ANQGSEA. The CDR3 DNA is TGCAGCGTTGAACTAGCGGGGGGGACCTACGAGCAGTACTTC. Translation gives CSVELAGGTYEQYF.

CDR3 nucleotides: TGTGCCAGCAGCCAAGGGTTAACCGGCAATGAGCAGTTCTTC. It codes for CASSQGLTGNEQFF. V and J are TRBV3-1 (or the pseudogene TRBV3-2) and TRBJ2-1; unclear D gene. V gave up 1 base and J gave up 6 bases, with 10 bases separating them. The CDR3 covers 14 residues. The germline gives CDR1 LGHDT, CDR2 YNNKEL (reference sequence).

The genes are TRBV29-1 and TRBJ1-2; D ambiguous. This CDR3 comprises 12 residues. Germline loops: CDR1 SQVTM, CDR2 ANQGSEA. V was pared by 3 bases and J by 2 bases, with 7 bases between. CDR3 nucleotides: TGCAGCGTTGACTCGACAAACTATGGCTACACCTTC. This translates into CSVDSTNYGYTF.

The CDR3 loop reads CASSDSTYAGGYTF. The CDR3 nucleotides are TGTGCCAGCAGTGACAGTACCTATGCGGGAGGCTACACCTTC. The chain couples TRBV28 to TRBJ1-2; TRBD1 is a possible D gene (5 bases). The V and J ends lost 5 bases and 8 bases respectively, with 18 bases between them. The CDR3 covers 14 residues. Germline assignment: CDR1 MDHEN and CDR2 SYDVKM.

The V call is TRBV5-1, the J call TRBJ1-1, with D uncertain. Germline CDR1 and CDR2: SGHRS and YFSETQ. The CDR3 is 16 amino acids. Trimming removed 0 bases at V and 3 bases at J, with 15 bases between. The CDR3 reads CASSLGTGTLDTEAFF. Written as DNA, the CDR3 is TGCGCCAGCAGCTTGGGAACGGGTACGTTGGACACTGAAGCTTTCTTT.

This rearrangement joins TRBV11-3 to TRBJ2-3; TRBD1 matches at 7 bases. Germline CDR1 reads SGHNT; CDR2 reads YENEEA. The CDR3 loop spans 16 amino acids. Trimming at V came to 1 base and at J to 2 bases, leaving 6 bases not matched to a gene. For the CDR3, the DNA is TGTGCCAGCAGCTTAGGAGATGGACAGGACACAGATACGCAGTATTTT. As protein: CASSLGDGQDTDTQYF.

Here the CDR3 DNA reads TGTGCCAGCAGTCACAAACCGGGACTAGCGTACAATGAGCAGTTCTTC. Protein sequence: CASSHKPGLAYNEQFF. The chain joins TRBV5-4 to TRBJ2-1; 10 bases map to TRBD2. The CDR3 is 16 amino acids. J lost 4 bases, V lost 5 bases, and 9 bases had no gene match. Germline V gene lookup returns CDR1 SGHNT and CDR2 YYREEE (reference sequence).

This chain connects TRBV28 to TRBJ2-3; D unclear. Germline values: CDR1 MDHEN, CDR2 SYDVKM. The CDR3 runs to 14 residues. Trimming pared 5 bases from V and 1 base from J, leaving 10 bases between. The CDR3 nucleotides are TGTGCCAGCAGTCAAGAGGCCGGCACAGATACGCAGTATTTT. It specifies CASSQEAGTDTQYF.

This clone appeared once. V and J are TRBV19 and TRBJ1-2; 10 bases match TRBD1. V shed 6 bases and J 4 bases; nucleotides not matched to a gene: 5. CDR1 and CDR2 from the germline V gene are LNHDA and SQIVND (reference sequence). The CDR3 is made up of 14 amino acids. The CDR3 bases are TGTGCCAGTAGGTCCGGGACAGGGGCCTATGGCTACACCTTC. Residues: CASRSGTGAYGYTF.

There are a few counts of this clone. The chain has TRBV6-6 and TRBJ1-6; TRBD1 might be the D (5 bases). CDR3 size: 14 residues. Germline V lookup: CDR1 MNHNY, CDR2 SVGAGI (reference sequence). V lost 6 bases and J 9 bases, leaving 15 bases between the germline ends. The CDR3 sequence is CASSNGGEGSPLHF. CDR3 DNA: TGTGCCAGCAGCAACGGGGGAGAAGGTTCACCCCTCCACTTT.

This sequence joins TRBV7-9 and TRBJ2-6, with D possibly matching TRBD2 (5 bases). The germline V gene encodes CDR1 SEHNR and CDR2 FQNEAQ (reference sequence). The CDR3 consists of 15 residues. V dropped 1 base and J dropped 2 bases, with 6 bases sitting between them. CDR3: CASSLDGAGANVLTF. In DNA form, the CDR3 reads TGTGCCAGCAGCTTAGACGGGGCTGGGGCCAACGTCCTGACTTTC.

This clone has a handful of counts. This chain links TRBV6-5 with TRBJ2-7, with D possibly TRBD1 on 5 matching bases. From germline, CDR1 is MNHEY and CDR2 SVGAGI. The CDR3 is made up of 12 amino acids. The V gene lost 6 bases and the J gene lost 2 bases, with 8 bases spanning the gap. The CDR3 loop is CASRPGPYEQYF. As DNA, the CDR3 is TGTGCCAGCAGACCAGGGCCCTACGAGCAGTACTTC.